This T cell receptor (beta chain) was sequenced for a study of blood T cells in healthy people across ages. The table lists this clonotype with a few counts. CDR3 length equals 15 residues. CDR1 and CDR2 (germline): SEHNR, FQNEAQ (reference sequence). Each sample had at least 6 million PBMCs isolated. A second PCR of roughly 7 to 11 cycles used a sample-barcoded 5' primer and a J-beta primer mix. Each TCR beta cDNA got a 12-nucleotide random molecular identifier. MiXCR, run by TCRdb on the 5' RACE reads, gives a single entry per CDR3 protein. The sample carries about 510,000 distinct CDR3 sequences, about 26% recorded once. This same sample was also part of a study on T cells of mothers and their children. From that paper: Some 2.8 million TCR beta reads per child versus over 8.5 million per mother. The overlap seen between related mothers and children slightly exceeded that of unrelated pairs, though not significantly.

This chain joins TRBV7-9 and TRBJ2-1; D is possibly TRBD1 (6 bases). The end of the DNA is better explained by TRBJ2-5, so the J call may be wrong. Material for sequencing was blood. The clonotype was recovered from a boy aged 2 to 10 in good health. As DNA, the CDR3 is TGTGCCAGCAGCTTAGGGTCAGGGGCCCAAGAGACCCAGTACTTC. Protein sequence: CASSLGSGAQETQYF.